Included here is one TCR beta chain sequence, with context. Antigen: not known. Germline CDR1 is SQVTM and CDR2 is ANQGSEA. The CDR3 has 13 residues. The V gene lost 4 bases and the J gene lost 0 bases, with 10 bases spanning the gap. This entry belongs to a study of monozygotic twins with cystic fibrosis. Study-wide results and limits: J usage was most co-twin-similar in 8 of 16 pairs, V in 13.

Repertoires were generated with immunoSEQ multiplex PCR, while TCRdb's copy carries only in-frame clones and drops some. Of about 35,000 clones in the sample, under 70% were seen once. The sequenced material came from blood. This sequence was found in a girl aged 5-17 years with cystic fibrosis. The chain has TRBV29-1 and TRBJ2-7; possibly TRBD2 for D (6 bases). The chain's CDR3 is CSVGEVYSYEQYF. CDR3 bases: TGCAGCGTTGGGGAGGTTTACTCCTACGAGCAGTACTTC.